This T cell receptor (beta chain) originates from a study of a mutant IDH1 vaccine in newly diagnosed glioma. Study-level background: In weeks 1, 3, 5, 7, 11, 15, 19 and 23, patients were vaccinated. There were roughly 62% males and around 40% females among treated patients, whose mean age was approximately 40 years. Standard pretreatment was either radiotherapy, temozolomide, or, for most, radiochemotherapy with temozolomide. Study conclusions and caveats: Across multiple MHC alleles, around 92% of patients had vaccine-induced responses.

The time point here: week 5, during vaccination. Topical imiquimod accompanied each vaccine dose, which consisted of 300 ug of mutant IDH1 20-mer peptide. The protocol was immunoSEQ multiplex PCR, while the TCRdb copy is restricted to in-frame clones and leaves out a portion. The sample shows roughly 28,000 clones, around 90% of them seen only once. CDR3 length: 16 amino acids. CDR1 and CDR2 (germline): LGHNA, YNFKEQ. V lost 1 base and J 2 bases, leaving 15 bases between the germline ends. Comments on this clone: Antigen specificity is unknown.

The TCR was taken from a man aged 18 to 29 with glioma. V and J are TRBV4-2 and TRBJ2-7, with D possibly TRBD1 on 6 matching bases. The material sequenced was PBMCs, taken from a glioma patient whose treatment included an IDH1 peptide vaccine. The CDR3 sequence is CASSQGEAGDPYEQYF. The CDR3 DNA follows: TGTGCCAGCAGCCAAGGCGAGGCAGGGGATCCCTACGAGCAGTACTTC.